The sequence of this TCR beta chain was determined in a study of T cell responses to AZD1222 COVID-19 vaccine. Study summary: Both about-4-week and about-12-week second-dose recipients were combined. Findings and limits, study-wide: Of spike-specific TCRs, nearly half reportedly target regions left unmutated in variants. Increases in Spike-specific TCR breadth and depth were seen after two AZD1222 doses. The sample set comprised mostly white British donors with more females, and clonal diversity was possibly underestimated.

TCRdb keeps only in-frame clones here, not all; method: immunoSEQ multiplex PCR. This sample has 120,000 or so clones; just under 90% occur once, and the top ten carry almost 4.5%. To note about this clone: Its antigen is undetermined.

V shed 4 bases and J shed 5 bases, with 9 bases lying between them. Looked up from germline, CDR1 is LGHDT and CDR2 is YNNKEL (reference sequence). The CDR3 consists of 13 residues. The rearrangement links TRBV3-1 (or the pseudogene TRBV3-2) to TRBJ2-1, with a tentative D call TRBD1 (6 bases). The TCR sequence derives from an adult in good health. The sequencing used peripheral blood, collected on day 0 of AZD1222 vaccination. CDR3 DNA sequence: TGTGCCAGCAGCCTCTACAGGGACAATGAGCAGTTCTTC. Translated, it gives CASSLYRDNEQFF.